This T cell receptor beta chain was found in a study of T cells in localized non-small cell lung cancer. General study points: Density of T cells in blood, when higher, went with longer overall survival. Across samples, adjacent lung featured a median roughly 50 of the top 100 tumor clones. Exceeding tumor, uninvolved adjacent lung had the highest T cell clonality.

The junction had 21 bases not matched to a gene; V was cut back by 4 bases and J by 10 bases. Germline CDR1 and CDR2: MNHEY and SMNVEV (reference sequence). The CDR3 has 18 amino acids. Assay used: immunoSEQ multiplex PCR; TCRdb lists only in-frame clones, some missing. The data hold tens of thousands of clones, with just over 85% observed a single time. Regarding this clone: Its antigen is as yet unknown.

Material: peripheral blood, obtained before any cancer treatment. The receptor's source is a male donor at least 60 years old with stage III lung adenocarcinoma. The genes are TRBV27 and TRBJ2-1; 8 nucleotides match TRBD2. CDR3 sequence: CASSWIGRGSGGGGEQFF. The DNA of the CDR3 is TGTGCCAGCAGTTGGATCGGCAGAGGGAGCGGGGGAGGTGGGGAGCAGTTCTTC.